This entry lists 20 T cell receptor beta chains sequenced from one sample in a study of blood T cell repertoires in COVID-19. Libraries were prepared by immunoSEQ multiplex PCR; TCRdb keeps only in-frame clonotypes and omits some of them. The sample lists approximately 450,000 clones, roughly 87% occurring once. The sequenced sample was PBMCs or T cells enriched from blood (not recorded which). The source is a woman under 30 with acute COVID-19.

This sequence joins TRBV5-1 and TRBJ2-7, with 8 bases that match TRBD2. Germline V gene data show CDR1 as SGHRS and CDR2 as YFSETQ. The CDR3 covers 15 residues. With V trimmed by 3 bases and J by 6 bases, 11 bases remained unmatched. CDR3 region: CASSSHGGAQIEQYF. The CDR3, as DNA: TGCGCCAGCAGCTCCCACGGGGGGGCCCAAATCGAGCAGTACTTC.

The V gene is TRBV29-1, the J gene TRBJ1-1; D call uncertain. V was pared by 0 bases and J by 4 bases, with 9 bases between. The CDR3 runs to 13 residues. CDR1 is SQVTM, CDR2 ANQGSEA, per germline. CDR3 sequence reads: CSVEESGSTEAFF. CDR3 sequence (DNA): TGCAGCGTTGAAGAATCGGGTAGCACTGAAGCTTTCTTT.

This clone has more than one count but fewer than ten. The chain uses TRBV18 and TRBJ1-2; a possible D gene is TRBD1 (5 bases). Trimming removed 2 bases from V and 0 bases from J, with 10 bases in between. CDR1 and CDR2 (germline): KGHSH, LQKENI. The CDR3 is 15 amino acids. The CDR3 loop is CASSPDSRANYGYTF. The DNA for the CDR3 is TGTGCCAGCTCACCAGACAGCCGAGCTAACTATGGCTACACCTTC.

Here the CDR3 DNA reads TGTGCCAGCAGCTTAGGAGGCGGTACGCAGTATTTT. Its translation: CASSLGGGTQYF. The chain is built from TRBV7-2 and TRBJ2-3; D unclear. The CDR3 covers 12 residues. V was cut by 1 base and J by 8 bases, with 7 bases left in between. The V gene's germline CDR1 is SGHTA and CDR2 FQGNSA. The whole variable domain, filled in from reference TRBV7-2 and TRBJ2-3, reads GAGVSQSPSNKVTEKGKDVELRCDPISGHTALYWYRQSLGQGLEFLIYFQGNSAPDKSGLPSDRFSAERTGGSVSTLTIQRTQQEDSAVYLCASSLGGGTQYFGPGTRLTVL.

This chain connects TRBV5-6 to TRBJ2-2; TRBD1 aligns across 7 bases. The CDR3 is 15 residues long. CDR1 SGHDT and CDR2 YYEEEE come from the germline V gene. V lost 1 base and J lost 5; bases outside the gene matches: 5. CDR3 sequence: CASSLLQGRTGELFF. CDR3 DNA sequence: TGTGCCAGCAGCTTGTTACAGGGGCGGACCGGGGAGCTGTTTTTT. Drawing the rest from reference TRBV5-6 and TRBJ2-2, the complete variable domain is DAGVTQSPTHLIKTRGQQVTLRCSPKSGHDTVSWYQQALGQGPQFIFQYYEEEERQRGNFPDRFSGHQFPNYSSELNVNALLLGDSALYLCASSLLQGRTGELFFGEGSRLTVL.

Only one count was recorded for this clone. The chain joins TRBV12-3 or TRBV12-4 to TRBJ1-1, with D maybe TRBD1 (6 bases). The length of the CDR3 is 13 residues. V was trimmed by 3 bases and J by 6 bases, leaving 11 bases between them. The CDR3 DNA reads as TGTGCCAGCAGTTTTAGGGGGGGTGCTGAAGCTTTCTTT. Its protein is CASSFRGGAEAFF.

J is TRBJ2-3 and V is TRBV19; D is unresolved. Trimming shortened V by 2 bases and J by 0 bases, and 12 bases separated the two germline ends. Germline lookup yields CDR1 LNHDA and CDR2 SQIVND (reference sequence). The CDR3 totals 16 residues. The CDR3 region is CASSIYPLVSTDTQYF. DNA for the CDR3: TGTGCCAGTAGTATATACCCCCTAGTTAGCACAGATACGCAGTATTTT.

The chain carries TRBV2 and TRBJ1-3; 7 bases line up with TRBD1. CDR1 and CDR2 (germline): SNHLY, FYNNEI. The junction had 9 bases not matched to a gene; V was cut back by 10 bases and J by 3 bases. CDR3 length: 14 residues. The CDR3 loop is CATPRGGIGNTIYF. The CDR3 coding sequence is TGTGCCACCCCCAGAGGGGGCATTGGAAACACCATATATTTT. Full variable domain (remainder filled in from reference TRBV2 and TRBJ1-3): EPEVTQTPSHQVTQMGQEVILRCVPISNHLYFYWYRQILGQKVEFLVSFYNNEISEKSEIFDDQFSVERPDGSNFTLKIRSTKLEDSAMYFCATPRGGIGNTIYFGEGSWLTVV.

CDR3 region: CASSSTDNEQFF. The CDR3 region has the DNA TGTGCCAGCAGCTCTACGGACAATGAGCAGTTCTTC. The chain carries TRBV11-3 and TRBJ2-1; D is uncertain. Germline V CDR1 and CDR2: SGHNT, YENEEA. V was trimmed by 4 bases and J by 5 bases, leaving 6 bases between them. This CDR3 comprises 12 residues.

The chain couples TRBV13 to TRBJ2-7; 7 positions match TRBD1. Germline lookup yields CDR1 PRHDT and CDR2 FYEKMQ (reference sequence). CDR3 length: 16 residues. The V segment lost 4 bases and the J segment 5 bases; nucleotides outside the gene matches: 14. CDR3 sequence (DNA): TGTGCCAGCAGCTACGGGACAGTTAAACAGGAGAACGAGCAGTACTTC. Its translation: CASSYGTVKQENEQYF.

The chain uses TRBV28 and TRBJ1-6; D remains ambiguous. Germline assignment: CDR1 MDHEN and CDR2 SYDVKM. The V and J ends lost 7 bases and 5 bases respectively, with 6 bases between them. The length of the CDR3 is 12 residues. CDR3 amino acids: CASNSNNSPLHF. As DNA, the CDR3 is TGTGCCAGCAATTCCAATAATTCACCCCTCCACTTT.

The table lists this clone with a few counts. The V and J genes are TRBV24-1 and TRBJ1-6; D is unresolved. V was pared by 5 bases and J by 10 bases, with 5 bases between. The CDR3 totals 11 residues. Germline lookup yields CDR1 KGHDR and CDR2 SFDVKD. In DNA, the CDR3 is TGTGCCACCAGTGCGCTATCACCCCTCCACTTT. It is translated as CATSALSPLHF.

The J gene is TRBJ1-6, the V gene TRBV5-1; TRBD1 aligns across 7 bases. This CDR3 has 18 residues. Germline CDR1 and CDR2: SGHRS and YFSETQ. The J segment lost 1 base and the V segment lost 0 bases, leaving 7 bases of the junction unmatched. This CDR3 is CASSLAPDRVSYNSPLHF. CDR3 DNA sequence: TGCGCCAGCAGCTTGGCCCCAGACAGGGTTTCCTATAATTCACCCCTCCACTTT.

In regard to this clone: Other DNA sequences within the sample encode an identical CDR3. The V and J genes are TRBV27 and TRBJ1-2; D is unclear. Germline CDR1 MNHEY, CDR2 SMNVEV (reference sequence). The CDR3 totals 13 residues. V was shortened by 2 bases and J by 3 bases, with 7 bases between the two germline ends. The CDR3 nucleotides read TGTGCCAGCAGTTTAACGGGGTACTATGGCTACACCTTC. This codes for CASSLTGYYGYTF.

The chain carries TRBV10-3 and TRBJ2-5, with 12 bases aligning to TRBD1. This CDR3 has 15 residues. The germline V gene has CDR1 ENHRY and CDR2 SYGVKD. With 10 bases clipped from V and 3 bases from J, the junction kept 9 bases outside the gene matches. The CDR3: CATRKGTGGEETQYF. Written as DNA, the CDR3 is TGTGCCACCCGGAAGGGGACAGGGGGCGAAGAGACCCAGTACTTC.

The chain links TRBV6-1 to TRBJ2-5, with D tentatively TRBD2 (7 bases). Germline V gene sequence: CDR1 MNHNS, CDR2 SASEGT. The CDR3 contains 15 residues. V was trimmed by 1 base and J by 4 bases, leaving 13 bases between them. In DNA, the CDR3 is TGTGCCAGCAGTGAAGTGCGGGGGCCTGGAGAGACCCAGTACTTC. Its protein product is CASSEVRGPGETQYF.

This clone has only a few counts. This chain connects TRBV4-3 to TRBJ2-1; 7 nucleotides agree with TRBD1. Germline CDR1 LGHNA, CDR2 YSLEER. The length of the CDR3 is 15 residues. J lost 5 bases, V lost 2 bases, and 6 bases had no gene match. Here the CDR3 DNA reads TGCGCCAGCAGCCAACGAACAGGGGTCAACAATGAGCAGTTCTTC. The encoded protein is CASSQRTGVNNEQFF.

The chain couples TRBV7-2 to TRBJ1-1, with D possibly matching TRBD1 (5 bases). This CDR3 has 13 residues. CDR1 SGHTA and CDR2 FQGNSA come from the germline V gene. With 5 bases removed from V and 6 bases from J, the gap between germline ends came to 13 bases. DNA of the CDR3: TGTGCCAGCAGCGTCCGGGGGTTTTCTGAAGCTTTCTTT. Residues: CASSVRGFSEAFF.

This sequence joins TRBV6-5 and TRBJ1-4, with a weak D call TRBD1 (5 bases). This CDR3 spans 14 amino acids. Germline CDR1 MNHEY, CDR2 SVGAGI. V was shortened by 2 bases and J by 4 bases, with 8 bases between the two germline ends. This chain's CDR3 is CASSYRQSNEKLFF. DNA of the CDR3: TGTGCCAGCAGTTACCGACAGAGTAATGAAAAACTGTTTTTT.

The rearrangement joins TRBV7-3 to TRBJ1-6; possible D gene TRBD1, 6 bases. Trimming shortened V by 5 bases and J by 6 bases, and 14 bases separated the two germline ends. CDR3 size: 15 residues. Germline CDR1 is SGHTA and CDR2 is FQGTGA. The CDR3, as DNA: TGTGCCAGCAGCCCCGGTAGGGGGGGTAATTCACCCCTCCACTTT. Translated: CASSPGRGGNSPLHF.